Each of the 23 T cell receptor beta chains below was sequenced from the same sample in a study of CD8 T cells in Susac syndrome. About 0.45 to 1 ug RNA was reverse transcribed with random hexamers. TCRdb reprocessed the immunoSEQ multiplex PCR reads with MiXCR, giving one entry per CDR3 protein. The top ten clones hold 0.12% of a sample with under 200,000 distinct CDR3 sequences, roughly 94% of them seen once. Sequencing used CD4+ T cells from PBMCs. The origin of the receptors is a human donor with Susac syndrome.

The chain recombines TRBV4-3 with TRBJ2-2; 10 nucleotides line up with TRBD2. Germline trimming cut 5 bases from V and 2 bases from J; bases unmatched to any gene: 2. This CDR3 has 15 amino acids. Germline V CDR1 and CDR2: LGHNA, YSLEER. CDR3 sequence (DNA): TGCGCCAGCAGCTCTAGCGGGGGAAACACCGGGGAGCTGTTTTTT. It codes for CASSSSGGNTGELFF.

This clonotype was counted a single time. The CDR3 DNA reads as TGTGCCTGGAGTGTGGAAGGCCACGAGCAGTACTTC. Its translation: CAWSVEGHEQYF. J is TRBJ2-7 and V is TRBV30; D unclear. The V end was cut by 0 bases, the J end by 5 bases, with 8 bases between. This CDR3 contains 12 residues. The V gene's germline CDR1 is GTSNPN and CDR2 SVGIG (reference sequence). Based on the CDR3 plus reference TRBV30 and TRBJ2-7, the full variable domain is SQTIHQWPATLVQPVGSPLSLECTVEGTSNPNLYWYRQAAGRGLQLLFYSVGIGQISSEVPQNLSASRPQDRQFILSSKKLLLSDSGFYLCAWSVEGHEQYFGPGTRLTVT.

The CDR3 nucleotides read TGTGCCAGCAGTGCGAACAGGGTTTTTGGCTACACCTTC. It specifies CASSANRVFGYTF. The genes are TRBV12-3 or TRBV12-4 and TRBJ1-2; D might be TRBD1 (6 bases). CDR3 length equals 13 residues. V lost 5 bases and J 7 bases, leaving 14 bases between the germline ends.

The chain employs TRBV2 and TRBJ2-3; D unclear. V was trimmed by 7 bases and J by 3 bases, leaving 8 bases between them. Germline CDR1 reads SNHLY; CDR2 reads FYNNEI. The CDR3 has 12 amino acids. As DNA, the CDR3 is TGTGCCAGCAATCCCCGTACAGATACGCAGTATTTT. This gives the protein CASNPRTDTQYF.

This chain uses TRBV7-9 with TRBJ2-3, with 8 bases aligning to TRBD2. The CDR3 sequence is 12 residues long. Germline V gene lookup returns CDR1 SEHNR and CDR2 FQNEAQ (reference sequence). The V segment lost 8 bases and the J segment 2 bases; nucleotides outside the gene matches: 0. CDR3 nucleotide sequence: TGTGCCAGCGGACTAGCCACAGATACGCAGTATTTT. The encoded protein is CASGLATDTQYF.

The CDR3 coding sequence is TGTGCCAGCAGCTCGACTTGGGCTGAAGCTTTCTTT. This sequence encodes CASSSTWAEAFF. The chain has TRBV12-3 or TRBV12-4 and TRBJ1-1, with D unclear. CDR3 length: 12 amino acids. V gave up 6 bases and J gave up 6 bases, with 11 bases separating them.

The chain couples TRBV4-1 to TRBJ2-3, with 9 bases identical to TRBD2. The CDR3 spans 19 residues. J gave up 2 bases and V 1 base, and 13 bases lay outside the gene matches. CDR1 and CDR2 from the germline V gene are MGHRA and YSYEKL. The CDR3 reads CASSQVAGLSGGPTDTQYF. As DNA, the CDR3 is TGCGCCAGCAGCCAAGTAGCCGGTTTGAGCGGGGGGCCCACAGATACGCAGTATTTT.

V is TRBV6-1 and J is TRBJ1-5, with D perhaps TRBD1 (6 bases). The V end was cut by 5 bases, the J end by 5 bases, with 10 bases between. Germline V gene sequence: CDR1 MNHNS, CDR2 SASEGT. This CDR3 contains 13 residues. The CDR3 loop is CASSMNRDQPQHF. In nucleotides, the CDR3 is TGTGCCAGCAGTATGAACAGGGATCAGCCCCAGCATTTT.

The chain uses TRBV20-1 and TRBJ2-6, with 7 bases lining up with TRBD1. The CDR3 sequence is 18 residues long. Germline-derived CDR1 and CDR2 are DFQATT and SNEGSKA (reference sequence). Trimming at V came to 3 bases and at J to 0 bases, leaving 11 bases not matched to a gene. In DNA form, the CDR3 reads TGCAGTGCTAGTCCCCGAGAGGGGGCAGCCTCTGGGGCCAACGTCCTGACTTTC. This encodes CSASPREGAASGANVLTF.

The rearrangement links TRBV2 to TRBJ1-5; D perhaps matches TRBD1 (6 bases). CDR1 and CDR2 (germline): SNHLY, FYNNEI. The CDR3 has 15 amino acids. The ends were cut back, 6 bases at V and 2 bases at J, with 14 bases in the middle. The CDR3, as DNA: TGTGCCAGCAGAGGGGACATCGGGGGCAATCAGCCCCAGCATTTT. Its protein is CASRGDIGGNQPQHF.

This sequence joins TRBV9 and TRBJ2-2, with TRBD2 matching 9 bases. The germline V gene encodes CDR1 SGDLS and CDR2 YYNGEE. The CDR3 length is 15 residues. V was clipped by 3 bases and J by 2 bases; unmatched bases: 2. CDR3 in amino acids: CASSGSGSNTGELFF. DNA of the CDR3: TGTGCCAGCAGCGGTAGCGGGAGTAACACCGGGGAGCTGTTTTTT.

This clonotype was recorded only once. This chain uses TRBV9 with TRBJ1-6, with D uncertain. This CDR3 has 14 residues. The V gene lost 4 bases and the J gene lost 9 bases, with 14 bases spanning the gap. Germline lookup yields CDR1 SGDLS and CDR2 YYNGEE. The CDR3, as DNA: TGTGCCAGCAGCCCCGACCCGGGTGGTTCACCCCTCCACTTT. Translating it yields CASSPDPGGSPLHF.

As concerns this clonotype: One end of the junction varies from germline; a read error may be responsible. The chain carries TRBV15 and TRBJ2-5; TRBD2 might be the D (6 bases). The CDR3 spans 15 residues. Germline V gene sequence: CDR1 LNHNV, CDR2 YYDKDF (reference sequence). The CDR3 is CATNREATRMGTQYF. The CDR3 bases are TGTGCCACCAACAGAGAGGCGACTAGGATGGGGACCCAGTACTTC. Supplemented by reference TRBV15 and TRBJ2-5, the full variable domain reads DAMVIQNPRYQVTQFGKPVTLSCSQTLNHNVMYWYQQKSSQAPKLLFHYYDKDFNNEADTPDNFQSRRPNTSFCFLDIRSPGLGDTAMYLCATNREATRMGTQYFGPGTRLLVL.

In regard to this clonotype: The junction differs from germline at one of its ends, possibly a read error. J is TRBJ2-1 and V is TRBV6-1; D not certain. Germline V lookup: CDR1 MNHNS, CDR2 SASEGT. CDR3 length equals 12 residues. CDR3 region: CASSEAWALPVF. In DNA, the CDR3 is TGTGCCAGCAGTGAAGCGTGGGCCCTACCGGTCTTC.

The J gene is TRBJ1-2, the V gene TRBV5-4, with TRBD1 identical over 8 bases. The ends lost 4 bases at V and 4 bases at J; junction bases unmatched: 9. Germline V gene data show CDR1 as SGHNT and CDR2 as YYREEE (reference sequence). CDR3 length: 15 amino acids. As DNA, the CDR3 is TGTGCCAGCAGCCCCAGGGGGCAGGCCACCTATGGCTACACCTTC. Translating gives CASSPRGQATYGYTF.

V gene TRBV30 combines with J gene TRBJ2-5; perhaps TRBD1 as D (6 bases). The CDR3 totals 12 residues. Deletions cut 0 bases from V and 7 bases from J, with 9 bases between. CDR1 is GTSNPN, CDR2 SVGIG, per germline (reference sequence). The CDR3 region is CAWSVKGGTQYF. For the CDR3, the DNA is TGTGCCTGGAGTGTGAAAGGGGGGACCCAGTACTTC.

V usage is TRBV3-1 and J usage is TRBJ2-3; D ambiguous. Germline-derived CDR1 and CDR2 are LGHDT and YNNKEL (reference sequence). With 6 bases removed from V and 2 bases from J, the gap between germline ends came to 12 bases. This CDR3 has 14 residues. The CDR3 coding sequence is TGTGCCAGCAGTCCCCGTGTCCTCACAGATACGCAGTATTTT. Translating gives CASSPRVLTDTQYF.

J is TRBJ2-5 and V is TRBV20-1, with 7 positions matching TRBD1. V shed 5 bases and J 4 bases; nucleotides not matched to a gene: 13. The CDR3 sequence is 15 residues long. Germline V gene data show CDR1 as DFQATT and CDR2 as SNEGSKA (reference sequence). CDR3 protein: CSASGSPTGAETQYF. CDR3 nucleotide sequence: TGCAGTGCTTCCGGGTCCCCCACAGGGGCAGAGACCCAGTACTTC.

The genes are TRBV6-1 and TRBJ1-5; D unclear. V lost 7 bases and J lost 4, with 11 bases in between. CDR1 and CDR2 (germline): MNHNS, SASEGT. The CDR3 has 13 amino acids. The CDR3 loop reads CASTWERNQPQHF. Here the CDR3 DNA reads TGTGCCAGCACTTGGGAGCGGAATCAGCCCCAGCATTTT.

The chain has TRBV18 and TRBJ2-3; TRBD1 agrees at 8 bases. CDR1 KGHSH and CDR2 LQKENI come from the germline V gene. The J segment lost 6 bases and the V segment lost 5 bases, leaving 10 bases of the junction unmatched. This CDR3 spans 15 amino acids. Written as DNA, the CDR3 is TGTGCCAGCTCAACAGGGGGTCTAGCGTTGGATACGCAGTATTTT. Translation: CASSTGGLALDTQYF.

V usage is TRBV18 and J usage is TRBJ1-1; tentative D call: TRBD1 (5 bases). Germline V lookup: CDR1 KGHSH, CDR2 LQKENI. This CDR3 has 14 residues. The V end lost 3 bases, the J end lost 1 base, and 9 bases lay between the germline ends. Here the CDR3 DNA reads TGTGCCAGCTCACCCAATCAGGGGAACACTGAAGCTTTCTTT. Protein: CASSPNQGNTEAFF.

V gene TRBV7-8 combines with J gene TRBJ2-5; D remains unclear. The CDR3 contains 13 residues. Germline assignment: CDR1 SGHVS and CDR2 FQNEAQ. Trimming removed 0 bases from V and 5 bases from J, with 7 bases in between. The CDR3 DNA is TGTGCCAGCAGCTTAGCAGTCAAGGAGACCCAGTACTTC. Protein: CASSLAVKETQYF.

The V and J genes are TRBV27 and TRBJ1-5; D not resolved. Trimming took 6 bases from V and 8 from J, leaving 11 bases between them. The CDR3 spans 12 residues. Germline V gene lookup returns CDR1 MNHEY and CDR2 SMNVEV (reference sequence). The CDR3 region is CASSFLGEPQHF. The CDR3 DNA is TGTGCCAGCAGCTTCCTTGGGGAGCCCCAGCATTTT.